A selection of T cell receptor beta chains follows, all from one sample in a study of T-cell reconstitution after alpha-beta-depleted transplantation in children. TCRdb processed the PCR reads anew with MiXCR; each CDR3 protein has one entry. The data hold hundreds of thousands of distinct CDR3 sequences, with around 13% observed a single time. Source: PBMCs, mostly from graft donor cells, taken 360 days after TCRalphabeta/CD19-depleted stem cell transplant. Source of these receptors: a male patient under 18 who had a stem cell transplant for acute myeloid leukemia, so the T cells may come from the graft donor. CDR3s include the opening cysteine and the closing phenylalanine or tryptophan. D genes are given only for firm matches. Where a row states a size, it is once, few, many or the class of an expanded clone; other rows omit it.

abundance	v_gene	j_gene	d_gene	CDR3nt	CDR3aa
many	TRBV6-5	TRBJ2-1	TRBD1	TGTGCCAGCAGTTACGCGGGGACAGGGGGGAATGAGCAGTTCTTC	CASSYAGTGGNEQFF
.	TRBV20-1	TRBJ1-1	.	TGCAGTGCTAGAGATCTAACAGTCTCAAACACTGAAGCTTTCTTT	CSARDLTVSNTEAFF
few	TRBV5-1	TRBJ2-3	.	TGCGCCAGCAGCCAGCTAGGGGCTCGCACAGATACGCAGTATTTT	CASSQLGARTDTQYF
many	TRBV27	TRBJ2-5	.	TGTGCCAGCACCGGGTGGGAGACGGGGACCCAGTACTTC	CASTGWETGTQYF
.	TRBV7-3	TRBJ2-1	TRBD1	TGTGCCAGCAGCTTAAGGCCCCCGGACAGGGGGCGCATGGAGCAGTTCTTC	CASSLRPPDRGRMEQFF
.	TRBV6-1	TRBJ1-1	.	TGTGCCACTCGTCGAGGTATTGACACTGAAGCTTTCTTT	CATRRGIDTEAFF
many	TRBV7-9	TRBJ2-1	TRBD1	TGTGCCAGCAGCCCTGACAGGGGCCCCTACAATGAGCAGTTCTTC	CASSPDRGPYNEQFF
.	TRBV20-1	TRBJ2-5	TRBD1	TGCTGTGCTACTAGACAGGGGGCCCCTCAAGAGACCCAGTACTTC	CCATRQGAPQETQYF
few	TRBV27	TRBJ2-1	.	TGTGCCAGCAGTTTGCGGTCGGAGGGCAATGAGCAGTTCTTC	CASSLRSEGNEQFF
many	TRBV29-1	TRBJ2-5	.	TGCAGCGTTGCGGAGACCCAGTACTTC	CSVAETQYF
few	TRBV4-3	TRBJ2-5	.	TGCGCCAGCAGCCAAGAAAGTCGGTCGGGGGAGACCCAGTACTTC	CASSQESRSGETQYF
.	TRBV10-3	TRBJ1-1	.	TGTGCCATCAGTGACGGGGGAGTCCTTGAAGCTTTCTTT	CAISDGGVLEAFF
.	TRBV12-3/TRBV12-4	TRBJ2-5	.	TGTGCCAGCAGACATACCGACCTTAGGAGCGGGCAAGAGACCCAGTACTTC	CASRHTDLRSGQETQYF
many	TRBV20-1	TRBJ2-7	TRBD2	TGCAGTGCTAGAGCCCCACGTGGGGGGAGGGCCTACGAGCAGTACTTC	CSARAPRGGRAYEQYF
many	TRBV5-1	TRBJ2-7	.	TGCGCCAGCAGCTTTGGGGGCAACTACGAGCAGTACTTC	CASSFGGNYEQYF
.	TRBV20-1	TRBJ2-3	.	TGCAGTGCTAGCATGCTAGCGATCACAGATACGCAGTATTTT	CSASMLAITDTQYF
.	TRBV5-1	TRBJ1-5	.	TGCGCCAGCAGCGACGACGGTTATCAGCCCCAGCATTTT	CASSDDGYQPQHF
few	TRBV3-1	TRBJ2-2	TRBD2	TGTGCCAGCAGCCAAGGGCTAGCGGGAAGGTCCGCCGGGGAGCTGTTTTTT	CASSQGLAGRSAGELFF
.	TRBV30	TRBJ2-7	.	TGTGCCTGGAGCCCAGGATCCTACGAGCAGTACTTC	CAWSPGSYEQYF
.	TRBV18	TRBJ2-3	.	TGTGCCAGCTCAAACTACTCTCTCACAGATACGCAGTATTTT	CASSNYSLTDTQYF
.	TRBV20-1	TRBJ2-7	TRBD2	TGCAGTGCTAGGGGTTTGGGACTACCCTCTTACTTC	CSARGLGLPSYF
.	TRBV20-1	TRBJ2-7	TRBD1	TGCAGTAAAACCCGGGACAGGGCTTACGAGCAGTACTTC	CSKTRDRAYEQYF
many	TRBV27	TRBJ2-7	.	TGTGCCAGCAGTCCTATCCGGGGGAGATACGAGCAGTACTTC	CASSPIRGRYEQYF
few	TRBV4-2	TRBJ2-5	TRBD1	TGTGCCAGCAGCCAAGTGACAGGGGGCGGCGAAGAGACCCAGTACTTC	CASSQVTGGGEETQYF
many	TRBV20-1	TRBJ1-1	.	TGCCTGAAGATCTTGAACACTGAAGCTTTCTTT	CLKILNTEAFF
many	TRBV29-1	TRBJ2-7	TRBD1	TGCAGCGTTGAAAGCGACAGGGGCGTCTTCGAGCAGTACTTC	CSVESDRGVFEQYF
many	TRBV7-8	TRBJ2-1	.	TGTGCCAGCAGCTTAGCGCCGGCAGCCGATGAGCAGTTCTTC	CASSLAPAADEQFF
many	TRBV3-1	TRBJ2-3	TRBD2	TGTGCCAGCAGCCCTAGCGGGAGAACCCGGCTCCCCGGTTTT	CASSPSGRTRLPGF
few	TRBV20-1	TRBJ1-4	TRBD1	TGCAGTGCTAGAGACTTTCCGGGACAGACACTTAATGAAAAACTGTTTTTT	CSARDFPGQTLNEKLFF
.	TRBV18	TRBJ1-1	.	TGTGCCAGCTCACCGTCAGGCCAACTTATACCAAACACTGAAGCTTTCTTT	CASSPSGQLIPNTEAFF
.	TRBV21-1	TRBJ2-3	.	TGTGCCAGCAGCCAGGGACCCGGCACAGATACGCAGTATTTT	CASSQGPGTDTQYF
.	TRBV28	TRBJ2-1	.	TGTGCCAGCAGTTCCTCACTAGTTAAGGAGCAGTTCTTC	CASSSSLVKEQFF
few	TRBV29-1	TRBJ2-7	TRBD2	TGCAGCGTTGAATGGACGGGAGGGGGCGAGCAGTACTTC	CSVEWTGGGEQYF
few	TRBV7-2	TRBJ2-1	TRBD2	TGTGCCAGCAGCTTAGGTCGGACTAGATTCTACAATGAGCAGTTCTTC	CASSLGRTRFYNEQFF
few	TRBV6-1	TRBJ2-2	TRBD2	TGTGCCAGCAGTCTCCCATCGGTGGGAGGGCCTAACACCGGGGAGCTGTTTTTT	CASSLPSVGGPNTGELFF
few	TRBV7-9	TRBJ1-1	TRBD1	TGTGCCAGCAGCCTCGACAGGGTAAGTCGGTCGGCTTTCTTT	CASSLDRVSRSAFF
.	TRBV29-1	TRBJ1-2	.	TGCAGCGCTCAACCGGGGGAGGACTATGGCTACACCTTC	CSAQPGEDYGYTF
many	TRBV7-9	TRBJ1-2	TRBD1	TGTGCCAGCAGCCGGACAGGGAGTGACTATGGCTACACCTTC	CASSRTGSDYGYTF
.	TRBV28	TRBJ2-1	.	TGTGCCAGCAGTTTACCTACTAGTGTGAGCTCCTACAATGAGCAGTTCTTC	CASSLPTSVSSYNEQFF
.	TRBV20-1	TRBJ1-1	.	TGCAGTGCTAGGAGGTCAGTATCGATCATGAACACTGAAGCTTTCTTT	CSARRSVSIMNTEAFF
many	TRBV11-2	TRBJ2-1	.	TGTGCCAGCAGCAAGAGGTCTAGCGCGTACAATGAGCAGTTCTTC	CASSKRSSAYNEQFF
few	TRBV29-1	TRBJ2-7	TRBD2	TGCAGCGTTGCTAGCGGGAAGTACGAGCAGTACTTC	CSVASGKYEQYF
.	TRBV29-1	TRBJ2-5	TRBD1	TGCAGCGTTGAAGATGGGGCAGGGGGCCGGGAGACCCAGTACTTC	CSVEDGAGGRETQYF
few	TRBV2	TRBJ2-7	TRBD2	TGTGCCAGCGCCCTAAGGGGACTAGTCGACTCCTACGAGCAGTACTTC	CASALRGLVDSYEQYF
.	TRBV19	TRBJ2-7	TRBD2	TGTGCCACCGGTGCGACTAGCGGCTCAGGGAAAGAGCAGTACTTC	CATGATSGSGKEQYF
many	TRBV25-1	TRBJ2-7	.	TGTGCCAGCACCCCCAACAGCGCCTACGAGCAGTACTTC	CASTPNSAYEQYF
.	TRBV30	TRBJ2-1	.	TGTGCCTGGCTATCGAGGATAAGCTACAATGAGCAGTTCTTC	CAWLSRISYNEQFF
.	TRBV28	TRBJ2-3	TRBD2	TGTGCCAGCAGTTTACCGGCGGGGGGGAACACAGATACGCAGTATTTT	CASSLPAGGNTDTQYF
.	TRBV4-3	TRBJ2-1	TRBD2	TGCGCCAGCAGCCATCTTAGCGGGACCGGGGGGGTTGAGCAGTTCTTC	CASSHLSGTGGVEQFF
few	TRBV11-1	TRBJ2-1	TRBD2	TGTGCCAGCAGCTTAGGGGGGACTAGCGGGAGTTACAATGAGCAGTTCTTC	CASSLGGTSGSYNEQFF
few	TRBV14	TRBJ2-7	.	TGTGCCAGCAGCCAAGGACGCGAGCAGTACTTC	CASSQGREQYF
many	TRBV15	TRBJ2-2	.	TGTGCCACCAGCGGGAGACGAACCGCGAACACCGGGGAGCTGTTTTTT	CATSGRRTANTGELFF
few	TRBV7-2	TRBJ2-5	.	TGTGCCAGCAGCCCTGTCTACGGCGAGACCCAGTACTTC	CASSPVYGETQYF
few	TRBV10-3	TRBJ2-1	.	TGTGCCATCAGGCCCACCTTGGCCTACAATGAGCAGTTCTTC	CAIRPTLAYNEQFF
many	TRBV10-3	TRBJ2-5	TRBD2	TGTGCCATCAGAAGCGGGAGGGTCCAAGAGACCCAGTACTTC	CAIRSGRVQETQYF